These T cell receptor beta chains were read from a single sample in a study. In TCRdb, the RT-PCR reads were re-called with MiXCR into one record per CDR3 protein. The top ten hold just over 3.5% of the sample, which has about 700,000 distinct CDR3 sequences, approximately 15% seen once. Sequenced input: memory CD4+ T cells from blood. Every receptor here comes from a female donor in good health, serving as a healthy control. Both conserved end residues are part of each CDR3. Fields, in order: CDR3 protein, CDR3 DNA, clone size, D gene, J gene, V gene. D genes are given only for firm matches. Clone size is not always given. Where it is, it says once, few, many or a class for expanded clones.

CASSESLTGQYNQPQHF,TGTGCCAGCAGTGAATCTCTGACGGGACAGTACAATCAGCCCCAGCATTTT,-,TRBD1,TRBJ1-5,TRBV6-1
CASSLLAGGRSYNEQFF,TGCGCCAGCAGCCTCTTAGCGGGAGGGAGGTCCTACAATGAGCAGTTCTTC,-,TRBD2,TRBJ2-1,TRBV4-1
CATSVARDEQFF,TGTGCCACCAGTGTGGCCAGGGATGAGCAGTTCTTC,many,-,TRBJ2-1,TRBV24-1
CASSLRETGSNQPQHF,TGTGCCAGCAGCTTAAGGGAAACAGGGAGCAATCAGCCCCAGCATTTT,-,-,TRBJ1-5,TRBV7-2
CASSEYFQGRDEQFF,TGTGCCAGCAGTGAATATTTCCAGGGTAGGGATGAGCAGTTCTTC,-,-,TRBJ2-1,TRBV25-1
CASSHYGTDNSPLHF,TGCGCCAGCAGCCATTACGGGACAGATAATTCACCCCTCCACTTT,few,TRBD1,TRBJ1-6,TRBV4-1
CASSQDLVDEQFF,TGCGCCAGCAGCCAAGATCTCGTAGATGAGCAGTTCTTC,-,-,TRBJ2-1,TRBV4-3
CASSYSGSGTGGNYGYTF,TGTGCCAGCAGTTACTCGGGCTCTGGGACAGGGGGTAACTATGGCTACACCTTC,-,TRBD1,TRBJ1-2,TRBV6-5
CSGGRDTANTEAFF,TGCAGCGGTGGCCGGGACACGGCGAACACTGAAGCTTTCTTT,many,-,TRBJ1-1,TRBV29-1
CAISEGQGPPYEQYF,TGTGCCATCAGTGAGGGACAGGGTCCTCCTTACGAGCAGTACTTC,few,TRBD1,TRBJ2-7,TRBV10-3
CASYEQGYTEAFF,TGTGCCAGCTATGAACAGGGCTACACTGAAGCTTTCTTT,-,-,TRBJ1-1,TRBV28
CAIAGSNQPQHF,TGTGCCATCGCGGGTAGCAATCAGCCCCAGCATTTT,many,-,TRBJ1-5,TRBV10-3
CASAQTGTYEQYF,TGCGCCAGCGCCCAAACAGGAACCTACGAGCAGTACTTC,few,-,TRBJ2-7,TRBV4-1
CSVPGTTDTQYF,TGCAGTGTTCCAGGGACCACAGATACGCAGTATTTT,many,-,TRBJ2-3,TRBV20-1
CASSSRGEAFF,TGTGCCAGCAGCTCCCGGGGTGAAGCTTTCTTT,-,-,TRBJ1-1,TRBV7-8
CAISESGTGAPETQYF,TGTGCCATCAGTGAGTCGGGGACAGGGGCCCCGGAGACCCAGTACTTC,few,TRBD1,TRBJ2-5,TRBV10-3